This TCR beta chain was sequenced during a study of molecular identifiers for immune sequencing clone quantification. Trimming stripped 3 bases from V and 4 bases from J, with 13 bases between. The CDR3 covers 15 residues. The V gene's germline CDR1 is SGHTA and CDR2 FQGNSA. In this sample, this clonotype turned up a few times. TCRdb redid the calling of the PCR reads with MiXCR, one entry per CDR3 protein. This sample has some 680,000 distinct CDR3 sequences, with around 25% found just once. This chain links TRBV7-2 with TRBJ2-1; perhaps TRBD2 as D (5 bases). The clonotype originates from a human donor in good health. Some libraries in this study had Jurkat cell RNA spiked in. Sequencing was done on a sample of naive CD8+ T cells from blood, with Jurkat cell RNA spiked in. Subset meaning: FACS-sorted CD8+CD4-CCR7+CD45RA+ naive T cells. CDR3 sequence: CASSFLGGTYNEQFF. The CDR3 DNA is TGTGCCAGCAGCTTTCTCGGAGGAACATACAATGAGCAGTTCTTC.